The 26 T cell receptor beta chains presented below share a single source sample, sequenced in a study of chemoradiotherapy in HPV16-positive cancers. The table came from immunoSEQ multiplex PCR; TCRdb's copy has only in-frame clones and leaves some out. This table has about 39,000 clones, more than 75% appearing once. The sequenced sample was blood, obtained from a patient who underwent chemoradiotherapy. The receptors originated from a human donor with HPV-associated anogenital cancer.

The J gene is TRBJ1-1, the V gene TRBV10-1; possible D gene TRBD1, 5 bases. The CDR3 extends over 13 amino acids. The germline CDR1 and CDR2 sequences are WNHNN and SYGVQD (reference sequence). Trimming left V 6 bases short and J 10 bases short, with 18 bases between. This CDR3 is CASSLRPGAGAFF. The CDR3 coding sequence is TGCGCCAGCAGCCTACGACCCGGGGCGGGAGCTTTCTTT.

This chain joins TRBV7-8 and TRBJ2-7; 7 bases fit TRBD1. Germline CDR1 and CDR2: SGHVS and FQNEAQ. Unmatched junction bases numbered 6, after V lost 2 bases and J lost 2 bases. The CDR3 spans 15 residues. CDR3: CASSLNRQGTYEQYF. The CDR3 DNA reads as TGTGCCAGCAGCTTAAATCGACAGGGTACCTACGAGCAGTACTTC.

J is TRBJ1-2 and V is TRBV6-1; 8 positions agree with TRBD1. Germline V gene sequence: CDR1 MNHNS, CDR2 SASEGT. V dropped 6 bases and J dropped 2; count of bases not matched to a gene: 5. CDR3 size: 14 residues. CDR3 sequence: CASRRTGRNYGYTF. The CDR3, as DNA: TGTGCCAGCAGGCGGACAGGGAGGAACTATGGCTACACCTTC.

The V call is TRBV6-1, the J call TRBJ2-3; D is possibly TRBD1 or TRBD2 (5 bases each). V shed 7 bases and J shed 0 bases, with 11 bases lying between them. This CDR3 comprises 14 residues. The germline gives CDR1 MNHNS, CDR2 SASEGT. CDR3 region: CASKTGLSTDTQYF. CDR3 sequence (DNA): TGTGCCAGCAAAACGGGGCTTAGCACAGATACGCAGTATTTT.

The gene calls are TRBV20-1 and TRBJ1-2; tentative D call: TRBD1 (6 bases). The V gene lost 4 bases and the J gene lost 11 bases, with 14 bases spanning the gap. Germline CDR1 is DFQATT and CDR2 is SNEGSKA (reference sequence). The CDR3 is made up of 11 amino acids. The CDR3 reads CSANGQTLYTF. CDR3 coding DNA: TGCAGTGCTAATGGACAGACCCTGTACACCTTC.

The rearrangement uses TRBV6-5 and TRBJ1-2, with unresolved D. V was shortened by 0 bases and J by 2 bases, with 7 bases between the two germline ends. Germline assignment: CDR1 MNHEY and CDR2 SVGAGI. CDR3 length: 14 amino acids. The CDR3 region has the DNA TGTGCCAGCAGTTACTCAGGACGGAACTATGGCTACACCTTC. It translates to CASSYSGRNYGYTF.

This rearrangement joins TRBV7-9 to TRBJ1-5; 9 nucleotides agree with TRBD1. The CDR3 covers 14 residues. V lost 5 bases and J lost 4; bases outside the gene matches: 3. Germline values: CDR1 SEHNR, CDR2 FQNEAQ (reference sequence). This CDR3 reads CASSPGTGNQPQHF. DNA of the CDR3: TGTGCCAGCAGCCCCGGGACAGGGAATCAGCCCCAGCATTTT.

This clone was seen just once. This chain joins TRBV29-1 and TRBJ1-2, with 8 bases aligning to TRBD1. The trim removed 5 bases at V and 3 bases at J, leaving 5 bases unmatched. The CDR3 contains 13 residues. Looked up from germline, CDR1 is SQVTM and CDR2 is ANQGSEA. CDR3 sequence (DNA): TGCAGCGTTTCTGGGACAGGTTACTATGGCTACACCTTC. This encodes CSVSGTGYYGYTF.

The chain recombines TRBV7-2 with TRBJ2-3; D perhaps matches TRBD1 (5 bases). Germline V gene data show CDR1 as SGHTA and CDR2 as FQGNSA. This CDR3 spans 13 amino acids. The V and J ends lost 6 bases and 4 bases respectively, with 11 bases between them. This CDR3 is CASREGAPDTQYF. CDR3 nucleotide sequence: TGTGCCAGCAGGGAAGGGGCCCCAGATACGCAGTATTTT.

The CDR3 coding sequence is TGTGCCAGCAGCTTAATCGGGGGCACGGGCAACACCATATATTTT. This codes for CASSLIGGTGNTIYF. V is TRBV7-9 and J is TRBJ1-3, with D possibly TRBD1 on 6 matching bases. Trimming left V 2 bases short and J 7 bases short, with 15 bases between. The CDR3 is 15 amino acids. Germline lookup yields CDR1 SEHNR and CDR2 FQNEAQ (reference sequence).

The sample holds one count of this clone. The J gene is TRBJ1-2, the V gene TRBV5-1, with TRBD1 as a possible D gene (5 bases). The CDR3 length is 16 residues. CDR1 and CDR2 from the germline V gene are SGHRS and YFSETQ. V gave up 0 bases and J gave up 5 bases, with 17 bases separating them. CDR3 bases: TGCGCCAGCAGCTTGGGGTCAACAGGCGGTTCATATGGCTACACCTTC. It encodes CASSLGSTGGSYGYTF. Using reference TRBV5-1 and TRBJ1-2 for the parts outside the CDR3, the full variable domain is KAGVTQTPRYLIKTRGQQVTLSCSPISGHRSVSWYQQTPGQGLQFLFEYFSETQRNKGNFPGRFSGRQFSNSRSEMNVSTLELGDSALYLCASSLGSTGGSYGYTFGSGTRLTVV.

The chain employs TRBV9 and TRBJ2-6, with 8 bases that match TRBD2. Germline values: CDR1 SGDLS, CDR2 YYNGEE. The CDR3 is made up of 16 amino acids. The trim removed 4 bases at V and 3 bases at J, leaving 6 bases unmatched. The CDR3 coding sequence is TGTGCCAGCAGCCCCAGCGGGGGATTTGGGGCCAACGTCCTGACTTTC. It encodes CASSPSGGFGANVLTF.

A note on this clone: The junction does not match germline at one end; this may be a read error. The chain combines TRBV11-3 with TRBJ2-1; tentative D call: TRBD2 (5 bases). Germline CDR1 and CDR2: SGHNT and YENEEA. The CDR3 totals 14 residues. The CDR3 DNA sequence: TGTGCCAGCAGCTCACCCACGGGGTACAATGAGTTGATCTTC. Its translation is CASSSPTGYNELIF.

This chain joins TRBV18 and TRBJ1-5; D call uncertain. The CDR3 is 16 residues long. The ends were cut back, 2 bases at V and 0 bases at J, with 11 bases in the middle. Germline loops: CDR1 KGHSH, CDR2 LQKENI. CDR3 DNA: TGTGCCAGCTCACCAGAATCACCGAGTAGCAATCAGCCCCAGCATTTT. This encodes CASSPESPSSNQPQHF.

The V and J genes are TRBV5-1 and TRBJ2-1, with TRBD2 identical over 14 bases. Germline trimming cut 7 bases from V and 4 bases from J; bases unmatched to any gene: 7. The CDR3 loop spans 16 amino acids. In germline, CDR1 is SGHRS, CDR2 YFSETQ. The CDR3 DNA is TGCGCCAGCCAGACTAGCGGGGGGGCCTCGTACAATGAGCAGTTCTTC. Its protein product is CASQTSGGASYNEQFF.

The rearrangement uses TRBV7-8 and TRBJ2-2; maybe TRBD2 (5 bases). This CDR3 is built from 14 residues. V was trimmed by 2 bases and J by 4 bases, leaving 8 bases between them. The germline V gene encodes CDR1 SGHVS and CDR2 FQNEAQ. CDR3 region: CASSLRGFTGELFF. The CDR3 DNA sequence: TGTGCCAGCAGCTTACGAGGGTTCACCGGGGAGCTGTTTTTT.

The CDR3: CASSPWNEKLFF. The DNA of the CDR3 is TGTGCCAGCAGCCCGTGGAATGAAAAACTGTTTTTT. V usage is TRBV7-9 and J usage is TRBJ1-4; D unresolved. Trimming cost V 5 bases and J 5 bases, with 6 bases left between them. The CDR3 consists of 12 residues. Per germline, CDR1 SEHNR and CDR2 FQNEAQ (reference sequence). Looking up the rest from reference TRBV7-9 and TRBJ1-4 gives the full variable domain: DTGVSQNPRHKITKRGQNVTFRCDPISEHNRLYWYRQTLGQGPEFLTYFQNEAQLEKSRLLSDRFSAERPKGSFSTLEIQRTEQGDSAMYLCASSPWNEKLFFGSGTQLSVL.

The chain employs TRBV11-2 and TRBJ2-1; maybe TRBD1 (5 bases). This CDR3 has 14 amino acids. CDR1 and CDR2 (germline): SGHAT, FQNNGV. V lost 5 bases and J 4 bases, leaving 12 bases between the germline ends. CDR3 DNA: TGTGCCAGCAGCCTCCCAGGGAATTACAATGAGCAGTTCTTC. Its translation: CASSLPGNYNEQFF.

The V call is TRBV7-9, the J call TRBJ1-2, with 8 bases lining up with TRBD1. Germline V gene data show CDR1 as SEHNR and CDR2 as FQNEAQ (reference sequence). V dropped 4 bases and J dropped 8; count of bases not matched to a gene: 3. The CDR3 consists of 12 residues. The CDR3 loop reads CASSSTGEGYTF. The CDR3 nucleotides read TGTGCCAGCAGCTCGACAGGGGAGGGCTACACCTTC.

For the CDR3, the DNA is TGTGCCAGCAGCCCGCGACAGGGGGTAGTAGACTATGGCTACACCTTC. Translation gives CASSPRQGVVDYGYTF. The chain combines TRBV7-9 with TRBJ1-2, with 9 bases identical to TRBD1. The CDR3 covers 16 residues. The germline V gene encodes CDR1 SEHNR and CDR2 FQNEAQ (reference sequence). The J segment lost 3 bases and the V segment lost 5 bases, leaving 10 bases of the junction unmatched.

The chain is built from TRBV5-1 and TRBJ1-1; 7 bases align to TRBD1. Germline lookup yields CDR1 SGHRS and CDR2 YFSETQ. There are 14 residues in the CDR3. V gave up 2 bases and J gave up 6 bases; unmatched junction bases: 7. The CDR3 here is CASSFGGTGAEAFF. The CDR3 nucleotides read TGCGCCAGCAGCTTCGGGGGTACAGGGGCTGAAGCTTTCTTT.

This clone was detected only once. The chain links TRBV6-1 to TRBJ1-4, with no clear D. Germline V lookup: CDR1 MNHNS, CDR2 SASEGT. The V and J ends lost 0 bases and 7 bases respectively, with 15 bases between them. This CDR3 is 16 amino acids long. In DNA form, the CDR3 reads TGTGCCAGCAGTGAAGCTCCTTGGGCTGCAGGTGAAAAACTGTTTTTT. This translates into CASSEAPWAAGEKLFF.

The chain recombines TRBV5-4 with TRBJ1-1; D gene uncertain. Germline CDR1 and CDR2: SGHNT and YYREEE (reference sequence). This CDR3 spans 14 amino acids. Between the trimmed V and J ends, which lost 2 bases and 1 base, there was a span of 9 bases. Here the CDR3 reads CASSFRNPNTEAFF. The CDR3 region has the DNA TGTGCCAGCAGCTTCAGGAACCCGAACACTGAAGCTTTCTTT.

The genes are TRBV7-2 and TRBJ2-7, with 8 bases matching TRBD2. The CDR3 is made up of 15 amino acids. Germline V gene data show CDR1 as SGHTA and CDR2 as FQGNSA. V lost 5 bases and J lost 7; bases outside the gene matches: 13. CDR3 region: CASSPDQRGSWEQYF. Written as DNA, the CDR3 is TGTGCCAGCAGCCCCGATCAGCGGGGGTCTTGGGAGCAGTACTTC.

The J gene is TRBJ1-3, the V gene TRBV27; unclear D gene. V was clipped by 0 bases and J by 0 bases, with 6 bases between them. The CDR3 runs 15 residues. The germline gives CDR1 MNHEY, CDR2 SMNVEV (reference sequence). Written as DNA, the CDR3 is TGTGCCAGCAGTTTATCCGTCCTCTCTGGAAACACCATATATTTT. It is translated as CASSLSVLSGNTIYF.

Comments on this clone: The sample contains more than one DNA sequence encoding this CDR3. The chain recombines TRBV5-5 with TRBJ1-1; D uncertain. V gave up 0 bases and J gave up 2 bases, with 5 bases separating them. The CDR3 contains 13 residues. Germline V lookup: CDR1 SGHKS, CDR2 YYEKEE (reference sequence). The CDR3 nucleotides are TGTGCCAGCAGCTTGGACAGTAACACTGAAGCTTTCTTT. This translates into CASSLDSNTEAFF.